This is a list of T cell receptor beta chains from one sample in a study of cytomegalovirus exposure and HLA in healthy donors. Some clones are missing from TCRdb's copy, which holds only in-frame ones; the method was immunoSEQ multiplex PCR. Of 65,000 to 80,000 clones in the sample, almost 80% were seen once. The sample consisted of PBMCs. All receptors derive from a woman in her thirties or forties in good health and CMV-seropositive. CDR3s include the opening cysteine and the closing phenylalanine or tryptophan. The D gene is left open where the match is weak. Clone size is stated in some rows and not others, as once, few, many or a class when expanded.

.	.	TRBV9	TRBJ2-7	15	TGTGCCAGCAGCGTAGTCCCCGGGGAAATGAGCGAGCAGTACTTC	CASSVVPGEMSEQYF
TRBD1	.	TRBV5-3	TRBJ1-2	15	TGTGCCAGTAAGCAGGGTCGCGGACAGGCCGTGTCCTACACCTTC	CASKQGRGQAVSYTF
TRBD2	.	TRBV5-4	TRBJ2-1	12	TGTGCCAGCAGCTCACTAGCGAATGAGCAGTTCTTC	CASSSLANEQFF
.	.	TRBV15	TRBJ2-7	15	TGTGCCACCAGCAGGGGCCGCGGGAACCGGGACAGCGTACACTTC	CATSRGRGNRDSVHF
TRBD2	once	TRBV5-1	TRBJ2-3	17	TGCGCCAGCAGCTCGGGACTAGCGGGAGGGCCCCCAGATACGCAGTATTTT	CASSSGLAGGPPDTQYF
.	.	TRBV30	TRBJ2-1	13	TGTGCCTGGAGTGTACAGCAGAACAATGAGCAGTTCTTC	CAWSVQQNNEQFF
TRBD2	.	TRBV7-2	TRBJ2-7	16	TGTGCCAGCAGCCCTGGGGCCGCGGGAGGGCCTTACGAGCAGTACTTC	CASSPGAAGGPYEQYF
.	.	TRBV5-1	TRBJ2-2	12	TGCGCCAGCAGCATGAGCACCGGGGAGCTGTTTTTT	CASSMSTGELFF
TRBD1	.	TRBV18	TRBJ2-6	18	TGTGCCAGCTCACCCACGGGACAGGGGAAGGCTGGGGCCAACGTCCTGACTTTC	CASSPTGQGKAGANVLTF
TRBD1	.	TRBV29-1	TRBJ1-2	17	TGCAGCGTTGAAAGAATGCCAGGGGGGAAGGCTAACTATGGCTACACCTTC	CSVERMPGGKANYGYTF
TRBD1	few	TRBV5-6	TRBJ2-7	15	TGTGCCAGCAGCTTGCCGGGACAGGGGTCCCACGAGCAGTACTTC	CASSLPGQGSHEQYF
.	.	TRBV4-1	TRBJ2-1	17	TGCGCCAGCAGCCAATTCCAGGACACAAATCCCTACAATGAGCAGTTCTTC	CASSQFQDTNPYNEQFF
TRBD1	.	TRBV7-9	TRBJ1-2	14	TGTGCCAGCAGCTTGACAGGGGCACCTTATGGCTACACCTTC	CASSLTGAPYGYTF
TRBD2	.	TRBV4-1	TRBJ2-2	17	TGCGCCAGCAGCCATGAAGGACTAGCAGCGAACACCGGGGAGCTGTTTTTT	CASSHEGLAANTGELFF
.	.	TRBV28	TRBJ2-7	15	TGTGCCAGCAGCCGTCTAATCCTAGGGGCCTACGAGCAGTACTTC	CASSRLILGAYEQYF
.	.	TRBV5-1	TRBJ1-3	14	TGCGCCAGCAGCAGCGGGAACTCTGGAAACACCATATATTTT	CASSSGNSGNTIYF
.	.	TRBV30	TRBJ2-1	15	TGTGCCTGGAGGGAGAAGGGGTTCTCCTACAATGAGCAGTTCTTC	CAWREKGFSYNEQFF
TRBD1	few	TRBV29-1	TRBJ2-1	12	TGCAGCGGCACGACAGGGCGGAATGAGCAGTTCTTC	CSGTTGRNEQFF
TRBD1	.	TRBV19	TRBJ2-2	14	TGTGCCAGCGGACAGGCGAGGCGCACCGGGGAGCTGTTTTTT	CASGQARRTGELFF
.	.	TRBV4-1	TRBJ1-5	16	TGCGCCAGCAGCCGGACCTTCGGGGGGATTAATCAGCCCCAGCATTTT	CASSRTFGGINQPQHF
TRBD1	once	TRBV5-1	TRBJ2-7	15	TGCGCCAGCAGCTTTACGGGGACAGGTCAGCGCGAGCAGTACTTC	CASSFTGTGQREQYF
.	.	TRBV5-1	TRBJ2-3	17	TGCGCCAGCAGTATGCTAGGGGGAAACCCGGTCACAGATACGCAGTATTTT	CASSMLGGNPVTDTQYF
.	.	TRBV7-3	TRBJ2-1	15	TGTGCCAGCAGCCCCCGGGGTGGGAACTACAATGAGCAGTTCTTC	CASSPRGGNYNEQFF
.	.	TRBV9	TRBJ1-5	16	TGTGCCAGCAGCGGCGGGAATGGGAATAGCAATCAGCCCCAGCATTTT	CASSGGNGNSNQPQHF
.	.	TRBV5-4	TRBJ1-2	15	TGTGCCAGCAGCTTGAGTGGCAGACTAAACTATGGCTACACCTTC	CASSLSGRLNYGYTF
TRBD1	.	TRBV5-4	TRBJ2-2	15	TGTGCCAGCAGCTTGGGGGGACAGTTAACCGGGGAGCTGTTTTTT	CASSLGGQLTGELFF
TRBD2	once	TRBV25-1	TRBJ2-7	17	TGTGCCAGCAGTGAGGGGTGGGAGCGGGGGACATCCTACGAGCAGTACTTC	CASSEGWERGTSYEQYF
.	.	TRBV5-8	TRBJ1-4	14	TGTGCCAGTAGCATCGGAGGGGCGGGTGAAAAACTGTTTTTT	CASSIGGAGEKLFF
.	.	TRBV7-9	TRBJ1-2	15	TGTGCCAGCAGCTCAACCCGGGGGGTGAACTATGGCTACACCTTC	CASSSTRGVNYGYTF
.	.	TRBV2	TRBJ2-2	15	TGTGCCAGCAGTGAGTCCAGGACCCAGGGCGGGGAGCTGTTTTTT	CASSESRTQGGELFF
TRBD1	.	TRBV6-1	TRBJ2-7	15	TGTGCCAGCAGTAACCGGGACAGGGCTTCCTACGAGCAGTACTTC	CASSNRDRASYEQYF